A single sample gave rise to the 16 T cell receptor beta chains below, sequenced in a study of identical twins. TCRdb reprocessed the 5' RACE reads with MiXCR, giving one entry per CDR3 protein. Here the sample spans 450,000 or so distinct CDR3 sequences, approximately 15% being singletons. This sample was also put to use in a study of yellow fever vaccine responses in identical twins.

The material sequenced was CD4+ T cells sorted from blood. These TCRs come from a woman aged 18-29 years in good health.

This chain links TRBV24-1 with TRBJ2-7, with a possible D match to TRBD2 (6 bases). Trimming took 5 bases from V and 5 from J, leaving 12 bases between them. This CDR3 has 13 residues. Germline assignment: CDR1 KGHDR and CDR2 SFDVKD. This CDR3 reads CATSVPGGNEQYF. In nucleotides, the CDR3 is TGTGCCACCAGTGTGCCGGGCGGGAACGAGCAGTACTTC.

The table lists this clonotype with a few counts. The chain recombines TRBV18 with TRBJ2-1; D call uncertain. This CDR3 comprises 12 residues. Deletions cut 1 base from V and 7 bases from J, with 5 bases between. Per the germline V gene, CDR1 is KGHSH and CDR2 is LQKENI. CDR3 in DNA: TGTGCCAGCTCACCACAGATGAATGAGCAGTTCTTC. This sequence encodes CASSPQMNEQFF.

This clonotype occurred a few times. The chain carries TRBV3-1 and TRBJ2-7, with D maybe TRBD1 (6 bases). This CDR3 is built from 15 residues. Germline V gives CDR1 LGHDT, CDR2 YNNKEL (reference sequence). V was pared by 0 bases and J by 3 bases, with 12 bases between. CDR3 coding DNA: TGTGCCAGCAGCCAAGATCCCGGCAGGGGCTACGAGCAGTACTTC. This gives the protein CASSQDPGRGYEQYF.

The chain joins TRBV5-6 to TRBJ1-2; TRBD1 aligns across 7 bases. Germline V CDR1 and CDR2: SGHDT, YYEEEE. This CDR3 has 13 amino acids. Trimming at V came to 2 bases and at J to 6 bases, leaving 4 bases not matched to a gene. The CDR3 here is CASSFQGGNGYTF. The CDR3 DNA follows: TGTGCCAGCAGCTTTCAGGGGGGAAATGGCTACACCTTC.

This clonotype was observed a handful of times. This sequence joins TRBV15 and TRBJ2-1, with 12 nucleotides matching TRBD2. The CDR3 sequence is 16 residues long. Per germline, CDR1 LNHNV and CDR2 YYDKDF (reference sequence). V dropped 2 bases and J dropped 6; count of bases not matched to a gene: 5. CDR3 nucleotides: TGTGCCACCAGCAGATTTAGGACTAGCGGGGTCAATGAGCAGTTCTTC. It codes for CATSRFRTSGVNEQFF. The variable domain in full, completed from reference TRBV15 and TRBJ2-1, reads DAMVIQNPRYQVTQFGKPVTLSCSQTLNHNVMYWYQQKSSQAPKLLFHYYDKDFNNEADTPDNFQSRRPNTSFCFLDIRSPGLGDTAMYLCATSRFRTSGVNEQFFGPGTRLTVL.

This sequence joins TRBV12-3 or TRBV12-4 and TRBJ1-1, with D maybe TRBD1 (6 bases). CDR3 length equals 16 residues. Trimming took off 8 bases at V and 1 base at J, with 20 bases between the two ends. The CDR3 region is CASRRGRGAGNTEAFF. The CDR3 coding sequence is TGTGCCAGCCGACGCGGTCGGGGGGCAGGGAACACTGAAGCTTTCTTT.

A few counts support this clonotype. This sequence joins TRBV12-3 or TRBV12-4 and TRBJ1-5, with 8 bases aligning to TRBD1. This CDR3 spans 15 amino acids. Trimming at V came to 6 bases and at J to 1 base, leaving 5 bases not matched to a gene. CDR3 coding DNA: TGTGCCAGCAGCTTACAGGGGGGAAGCAATCAGCCCCAGCATTTT. Its protein product is CASSLQGGSNQPQHF.

This chain joins TRBV29-1 and TRBJ2-5; D call uncertain. The germline V gene encodes CDR1 SQVTM and CDR2 ANQGSEA. V was shortened by 4 bases and J by 0 bases, with 9 bases between the two germline ends. The CDR3 totals 13 residues. CDR3 sequence reads: CSVVSAYQETQYF. As DNA, the CDR3 is TGCAGCGTTGTATCCGCGTACCAAGAGACCCAGTACTTC. The full variable domain, completed using reference TRBV29-1 and TRBJ2-5, is SAVISQKPSRDICQRGTSLTIQCQVDSQVTMMFWYRQQPGQSLTLIATANQGSEATYESGFVIDKFPISRPNLTFSTLTVSNMSPEDSSIYLCSVVSAYQETQYFGPGTRLLVL.

The genes are TRBV7-2 and TRBJ2-5, with 7 nucleotides matching TRBD1. The V gene end was trimmed by 5 bases and the J gene end by 2 bases; junction bases not matched to a gene: 11. CDR1 and CDR2 (germline): SGHTA, FQGNSA. The CDR3 consists of 16 residues. The CDR3 DNA reads as TGTGCCAGCAGCCCCCTGAGACAGGGACGGCAAGAGACCCAGTACTTC. Translating it yields CASSPLRQGRQETQYF. The variable domain in full, completed from reference TRBV7-2 and TRBJ2-5, reads GAGVSQSPSNKVTEKGKDVELRCDPISGHTALYWYRQSLGQGLEFLIYFQGNSAPDKSGLPSDRFSAERTGGSVSTLTIQRTQQEDSAVYLCASSPLRQGRQETQYFGPGTRLLVL.

This clonotype was found a few times. The V gene is TRBV12-3 or TRBV12-4, the J gene TRBJ2-2, with no clear D. The V gene lost 5 bases and the J gene lost 1 base, with 11 bases spanning the gap. The CDR3 covers 15 residues. This CDR3 is CASSPTTRNTGELFF. In DNA, the CDR3 is TGTGCCAGCAGTCCGACAACCCGGAACACCGGGGAGCTGTTTTTT.

This clonotype appeared a few times. V is TRBV6-2 or TRBV6-3 and J is TRBJ2-7, with 12 bases fitting TRBD2. The CDR3 extends over 13 amino acids. Trimming cost V 8 bases and J 6 bases; bases outside gene matches: 5. Germline CDR1 reads MNHEY; CDR2 reads SVGEGT. CDR3 region: CASGLAGGSEQYF. Here the CDR3 DNA reads TGTGCCAGCGGCCTAGCGGGAGGGTCCGAGCAGTACTTC.

The rearrangement uses TRBV12-3 or TRBV12-4 and TRBJ2-3; no definite D call. The CDR3 covers 14 residues. Trimming took off 5 bases at V and 2 bases at J, with 11 bases between the two ends. The CDR3 DNA follows: TGTGCCAGCAGTCGAAGGGCGAACACAGATACGCAGTATTTT. The encoded protein is CASSRRANTDTQYF.

The sample holds many counts of this clonotype. The genes are TRBV5-1 and TRBJ1-6; no clear D gene. The ends were cut back, 1 base at V and 8 bases at J, with 10 bases in the middle. This CDR3 spans 14 amino acids. CDR1 and CDR2 from the germline V gene are SGHRS and YFSETQ. The CDR3 loop reads CASSLTDGDSPLHF. The CDR3 nucleotides read TGCGCCAGCAGCTTGACCGACGGGGATTCACCCCTCCACTTT.

The rearrangement joins TRBV9 to TRBJ2-3; 12 nucleotides align to TRBD2. V was clipped by 3 bases and J by 5 bases; unmatched bases: 7. The V gene's germline CDR1 is SGDLS and CDR2 YYNGEE. The CDR3 length is 16 residues. The chain's CDR3 is CASSARLAGDLDTQYF. In nucleotides, the CDR3 is TGTGCCAGCAGCGCACGACTAGCGGGGGACTTAGATACGCAGTATTTT.

This clonotype was recorded at least ten times. This chain uses TRBV12-3 or TRBV12-4 with TRBJ2-5, with D unresolved. Trimming took 0 bases from V and 2 from J, leaving 4 bases between them. CDR3 length: 13 residues. CDR3 region: CASSLASQETQYF. The CDR3 bases are TGTGCCAGCAGTTTAGCCTCTCAAGAGACCCAGTACTTC.

This clonotype was counted between two and nine times. The rearrangement joins TRBV3-1 to TRBJ2-2; no firm D call. The germline gives CDR1 LGHDT, CDR2 YNNKEL (reference sequence). The V end lost 1 base, the J end lost 1 base, and 10 bases lay between the germline ends. The CDR3 spans 16 residues. CDR3 amino acids: CASSQVTLQNTGELFF. For the CDR3, the DNA is TGTGCCAGCAGCCAAGTCACGTTGCAGAACACCGGGGAGCTGTTTTTT.